This entry lists 19 T cell receptor beta chains sequenced from one sample in a study of blood T cell repertoires in COVID-19. Sequenced by immunoSEQ multiplex PCR; TCRdb stores in-frame clones only, minus some. Of about 440,000 clones in the sample, around 88% are singletons; the top ten hold roughly 13%. Sample: peripheral blood. The receptor set was obtained from a woman in her fifties or sixties with COVID-19, enrolled during active disease.

V usage is TRBV24-1 and J usage is TRBJ1-1, with 9 bases aligning to TRBD1. Looked up from germline, CDR1 is KGHDR and CDR2 is SFDVKD. The trim removed 0 bases at V and 8 bases at J, leaving 0 bases unmatched. The CDR3 loop spans 13 amino acids. CDR3 sequence (DNA): TGTGCCACCAGTGATTTGGGGACAGGGGAAGCTTTCTTT. Protein sequence: CATSDLGTGEAFF.

The chain links TRBV7-9 to TRBJ1-1; D is ambiguous. Germline V lookup: CDR1 SEHNR, CDR2 FQNEAQ (reference sequence). V gave up 3 bases and J gave up 9 bases, with 11 bases separating them. The CDR3 loop spans 12 amino acids. The CDR3 sequence is CASSLNREQAFF. DNA for the CDR3: TGTGCCAGCAGCTTGAACCGGGAACAAGCTTTCTTT.

This chain links TRBV27 with TRBJ1-1, with 10 positions matching TRBD1. The CDR3 spans 17 residues. V lost 5 bases, J lost 0 bases, and 9 bases stayed unmatched. The V gene's germline CDR1 is MNHEY and CDR2 SMNVEV (reference sequence). The CDR3 DNA reads TGTGCCAGCAGTCTTTGGACAGGGGGGGGGATGAACACTGAAGCTTTCTTT. Translation: CASSLWTGGGMNTEAFF.

On this clone: Other nucleotide sequences from this sample produce the same CDR3. The chain carries TRBV5-1 and TRBJ1-3; D not resolved. Germline V gene sequence: CDR1 SGHRS, CDR2 YFSETQ. This CDR3 comprises 14 residues. Trimming took 4 bases from V and 1 from J, leaving 9 bases between them. CDR3 sequence: CASSPTESGNTIYF. CDR3 nucleotide sequence: TGCGCCAGCAGCCCCACAGAATCTGGAAACACCATATATTTT.

Worth noting for this clone: A much larger clone differs from this one at a single base, so this may be a read error. The chain is built from TRBV9 and TRBJ2-7, with 7 bases that match TRBD1. This CDR3 spans 13 amino acids. The trim removed 3 bases at V and 2 bases at J, leaving 2 bases unmatched. Germline loops: CDR1 SGDLS, CDR2 YYNGEE. For the CDR3, the DNA is TGTGCCAGCAGCGAAGGGACAGCCTACGAGCAGTACTTC. It encodes CASSEGTAYEQYF.

V is TRBV28 and J is TRBJ2-7, with 10 bases aligning to TRBD2. Per germline, CDR1 MDHEN and CDR2 SYDVKM. The V segment lost 1 base and the J segment 4 bases; nucleotides outside the gene matches: 4. This CDR3 has 15 residues. The CDR3 is CASSLLSGGAYEQYF. CDR3 in DNA: TGTGCCAGCAGTTTATTGAGCGGGGGGGCGTACGAGCAGTACTTC. Drawing the rest from reference TRBV28 and TRBJ2-7, the complete variable domain is DVKVTQSSRYLVKRTGEKVFLECVQDMDHENMFWYRQDPGLGLRLIYFSYDVKMKEKGDIPEGYSVSREKKERFSLILESASTNQTSMYLCASSLLSGGAYEQYFGPGTRLTVT.

The chain carries TRBV5-6 and TRBJ1-6, with 7 bases fitting TRBD1. The CDR3 is 16 residues long. Germline CDR1 SGHDT, CDR2 YYEEEE. The trim removed 3 bases at V and 6 bases at J, leaving 9 bases unmatched. CDR3 nucleotides: TGTGCCAGCAGCTCGAGCCGACAGGGTCTTAATTCACCCCTCCACTTT. This codes for CASSSSRQGLNSPLHF.

The V call is TRBV5-1, the J call TRBJ1-2; perhaps TRBD1 as D (6 bases). This CDR3 is built from 15 residues. The germline V and J ends were trimmed by 4 bases and 6 bases, with 19 bases remaining between them. The V gene's germline CDR1 is SGHRS and CDR2 YFSETQ. The CDR3 spells CASSPDGGPEDGYTF. The CDR3 DNA reads as TGCGCCAGCAGCCCGGACGGGGGGCCCGAGGATGGCTACACCTTC. Filled out from reference TRBV5-1 and TRBJ1-2, the complete variable domain reads KAGVTQTPRYLIKTRGQQVTLSCSPISGHRSVSWYQQTPGQGLQFLFEYFSETQRNKGNFPGRFSGRQFSNSRSEMNVSTLELGDSALYLCASSPDGGPEDGYTFGSGTRLTVV.

J is TRBJ2-7 and V is TRBV20-1; 8 bases map to TRBD2. The CDR3 length is 14 residues. The J segment lost 4 bases and the V segment lost 3 bases, leaving 8 bases of the junction unmatched. From germline, CDR1 is DFQATT and CDR2 SNEGSKA (reference sequence). The CDR3 coding sequence is TGCAGTGCTAGTATCAGCGGGGGATTATACGAGCAGTACTTC. Amino acid sequence: CSASISGGLYEQYF.

The chain has TRBV11-2 and TRBJ1-2; 9 bases agree with TRBD1. This CDR3 contains 19 residues. J gave up 6 bases and V 5 bases, and 22 bases lay outside the gene matches. Germline V gives CDR1 SGHAT, CDR2 FQNNGV. The CDR3, as DNA: TGTGCCAGCAGCCTTTCATCCGGGACAGGGAGGATTGGGTGGGATGGCTACACCTTC. Protein product: CASSLSSGTGRIGWDGYTF.

V is TRBV7-2 and J is TRBJ1-2; D not resolved. Deletions cut 1 base from V and 4 bases from J, with 10 bases between. The CDR3 covers 14 residues. Germline V gene lookup returns CDR1 SGHTA and CDR2 FQGNSA. The CDR3 DNA is TGTGCCAGCAGCTTAGGGGTCGGGTCCTATGGCTACACCTTC. It yields the protein CASSLGVGSYGYTF. Together with reference TRBV7-2 and TRBJ1-2, the CDR3 gives the full variable domain: GAGVSQSPSNKVTEKGKDVELRCDPISGHTALYWYRQSLGQGLEFLIYFQGNSAPDKSGLPSDRFSAERTGGSVSTLTIQRTQQEDSAVYLCASSLGVGSYGYTFGSGTRLTVV.

The chain has TRBV7-3 and TRBJ2-7; 10 bases match TRBD1. This CDR3 region has 13 residues. Germline V gene sequence: CDR1 SGHTA, CDR2 FQGTGA. Losses at the gene ends were 5 bases for V and 5 bases for J; bases not matched to a gene: 3. The CDR3 DNA reads as TGTGCCAGCAGCCGGGACAGGGGTGACGAGCAGTACTTC. Its protein is CASSRDRGDEQYF.

V and J are TRBV14 and TRBJ1-3; the D gene is possibly TRBD1 (6 bases). Germline V gene data show CDR1 as SGHDN and CDR2 as FVKESK. The CDR3 has 17 amino acids. V was shortened by 2 bases and J by 1 base, with 15 bases between the two germline ends. For the CDR3, the DNA is TGTGCCAGCAGCCAAAACGCCGGGGGGCGATCTGGAAACACCATATATTTT. Translated: CASSQNAGGRSGNTIYF.

The chain combines TRBV10-2 with TRBJ1-3, with D possibly matching TRBD1 (6 bases). Germline V gene lookup returns CDR1 WSHSY and CDR2 SAAADI. The CDR3 spans 13 residues. Between the trimmed V and J ends, which lost 2 bases and 11 bases, there was a span of 13 bases. The CDR3 bases are TGCGCCAGCAGTGAGAGCTGGACAGTTGCCATATATTTT. Its translation: CASSESWTVAIYF.

V and J are TRBV19 and TRBJ2-7; 8 positions match TRBD1. The germline V gene has CDR1 LNHDA and CDR2 SQIVND (reference sequence). This CDR3 is built from 14 residues. The V gene end was trimmed by 5 bases and the J gene end by 6 bases; junction bases not matched to a gene: 9. CDR3 protein: CASSHRDRRVEQYF. In nucleotides, the CDR3 is TGTGCCAGTAGTCACCGGGACAGGAGGGTCGAGCAGTACTTC.

V is TRBV6-2 or TRBV6-3 and J is TRBJ2-1; D is possibly TRBD1 (6 bases). Trimming left V 4 bases short and J 0 bases short, with 16 bases between. The CDR3 extends over 17 amino acids. CDR1 and CDR2 (germline): MNHEY, SVGEGT. CDR3 DNA: TGTGCCAGCAGTTTCTCATTACAGGGATTCTCCTACAATGAGCAGTTCTTC. Protein product: CASSFSLQGFSYNEQFF.

In this sample, this clone turned up once. The V and J genes are TRBV30 and TRBJ1-5, with 8 bases fitting TRBD1. V lost 0 bases, J lost 9 bases, and 10 bases stayed unmatched. The CDR3 spans 15 residues. The V gene's germline CDR1 is GTSNPN and CDR2 SVGIG (reference sequence). CDR3 coding DNA: TGTGCCTGGAGTGTAGCCAGGGGGCAGGGCTGGCCCCAGCATTTT. Its protein product is CAWSVARGQGWPQHF.

The DNA for the CDR3 is TGTGCCAGCAGTTACGTAGGGGGCGCGGGCGAGCAGTACTTC. It is translated as CASSYVGGAGEQYF. The chain employs TRBV6-5 and TRBJ2-7; 7 nucleotides line up with TRBD1. From germline, CDR1 is MNHEY and CDR2 SVGAGI. Trimming cost V 2 bases and J 6 bases; bases outside gene matches: 7. The CDR3 totals 14 residues.

The rearrangement joins TRBV28 to TRBJ2-7; 9 bases map to TRBD2. The CDR3 has 14 amino acids. Looked up from germline, CDR1 is MDHEN and CDR2 is SYDVKM. V lost 6 bases, J lost 0 bases, and 3 bases stayed unmatched. The CDR3 loop is CASRSGGTSYEQYF. In nucleotides, the CDR3 is TGTGCCAGCAGAAGCGGGGGGACCTCCTACGAGCAGTACTTC.